What follows describes a single T cell receptor (beta chain). Trimming left V 5 bases short and J 7 bases short, with 14 bases between. Germline V gene sequence: CDR1 KGHDR, CDR2 SFDVKD. The CDR3 extends over 14 amino acids. This sample was included in a study of control samples from healthy donors and cancer patients. Here immunoSEQ multiplex PCR was the method, and the copy in TCRdb shows in-frame clones only, minus some. The table includes 35,000 to 55,000 clones, 70% detected once. Sequencing was performed on formalin-fixed, paraffin-embedded tissue. The V gene is TRBV24-1, the J gene TRBJ2-1, with a weak D call TRBD2 (5 bases). This clonotype originated in a male donor with melanoma. This chain's CDR3 is CATSGWSTGNEQFF. The CDR3 region has the DNA TGTGCCACCAGTGGTTGGAGTACGGGGAATGAGCAGTTCTTC.